Shown below are 31 T cell receptor beta chains from a single sample sequenced in a study of T cells after yellow fever vaccination (dated by TCRdb to the late 2010s). The treatment or condition label here, explained by the study, means: live attenuated yellow fever vaccine strain. The library relied on 5' RACE. The sequencer listed for this sample is Illumina HiSeq 2500. TCRdb took the public reads, trimmed them with fastp at Q25, ran MiXCR for clone calling and kept in-frame beta chains. Rows are combined by CDR3 protein, so each entry shows the most common genes and DNA. Within this sample are around 150,000 distinct CDR3 sequences, with around 7% of them counted one time only. Jointly, the top ten make up 2.5% to 3% of the sample. The sequenced sample was CD4+ T cells sorted from PBMCs, obtained less than 6 days after the first yellow fever vaccination. The receptors come from a man in his late teens or twenties who received the YFV17D yellow fever vaccine.

This clonotype was found a few times. The CDR3 sequence is CASSPATGEGSNQPQHF. The CDR3 bases are TGTGCCAGCAGTCCCGCGACAGGGGAAGGCAGCAATCAGCCCCAGCATTTT. This chain uses TRBV28 with TRBJ1-5, with TRBD1 matching over 8 bases. The CDR3 runs to 17 residues. Germline V CDR1 and CDR2: MDHEN, SYDVKM. Unmatched junction bases numbered 10, after V lost 5 bases and J lost 1 base.

This rearrangement joins TRBV11-2 to TRBJ1-2, with D uncertain. Trimming took 6 bases from V and 6 from J, leaving 17 bases between them. The CDR3 sequence is 14 residues long. Germline V gene sequence: CDR1 SGHAT, CDR2 FQNNGV. The CDR3 DNA reads as TGTGCCAGCAGGTATCGGCCCAGAGGGAATGGCTACACCTTC. This sequence encodes CASRYRPRGNGYTF.

This clonotype was observed a handful of times. The chain's CDR3 is CASSIRNVAGQVYNEQFF. The CDR3 DNA is TGTGCCAGCAGCATACGAAACGTAGCGGGGCAAGTCTACAATGAGCAGTTCTTC. This sequence joins TRBV5-4 and TRBJ2-1, with TRBD2 matching over 8 bases. The CDR3 is 18 amino acids. Germline CDR1 and CDR2: SGHNT and YYREEE (reference sequence). V dropped 4 bases and J dropped 3; count of bases not matched to a gene: 15.

The J gene is TRBJ1-3, the V gene TRBV7-9; D may be TRBD1 (5 bases). V shed 5 bases and J shed 4 bases, with 18 bases lying between them. The germline V gene has CDR1 SEHNR and CDR2 FQNEAQ (reference sequence). The CDR3 sequence is 16 residues long. The CDR3 region has the DNA TGTGCCAGCAGCCCCCGTTTGGCAGGGCACGGAAACACCATATATTTT. Translation: CASSPRLAGHGNTIYF.

V usage is TRBV5-1 and J usage is TRBJ1-1, with a weak D call TRBD1 (5 bases). The CDR3 runs 14 residues. V lost 0 bases and J lost 9, with 15 bases in between. The germline V gene encodes CDR1 SGHRS and CDR2 YFSETQ. The CDR3 bases are TGCGCCAGCAGCTTGGATACCGTGGGGCTCCAAGCTTTCTTT. It encodes CASSLDTVGLQAFF.

This clonotype was seen more than once but under ten times. The rearrangement joins TRBV5-1 to TRBJ1-6; D possibly corresponds to TRBD1 (6 bases). The CDR3 totals 16 residues. The V end was cut by 0 bases, the J end by 7 bases, with 14 bases between. Per the germline V gene, CDR1 is SGHRS and CDR2 is YFSETQ. In nucleotides, the CDR3 is TGCGCCAGCAGCTTGGGTGGTGCAGGGGCGAATTCACCCCTCCACTTT. This sequence encodes CASSLGGAGANSPLHF.

The genes are TRBV18 and TRBJ1-5, with 10 bases matching TRBD1. This CDR3 has 15 amino acids. The V gene's germline CDR1 is KGHSH and CDR2 LQKENI. J was trimmed by 5 bases and V by 3 bases; bases with no gene match: 4. The CDR3 DNA is TGTGCCAGCTCACCGGACAGGGGGTTTTATCAGCCCCAGCATTTT. Translation gives CASSPDRGFYQPQHF.

On this clonotype itself: Just one base apart from a much larger clone, this may be a read error. This chain joins TRBV6-1 and TRBJ2-5; 8 bases map to TRBD1. The length of the CDR3 is 17 residues. Per germline, CDR1 MNHNS and CDR2 SASEGT. V lost 3 bases and J lost 2; bases outside the gene matches: 11. This CDR3 reads CASSEGRTGNGQETQYF. The CDR3 nucleotides read TGTGCCAGCAGTGAGGGAAGGACAGGGAACGGGCAAGAGACCCAGTACTTC.

This clonotype was seen repeatedly, ten times or more. The chain has TRBV7-2 and TRBJ2-5; a possible D gene is TRBD2 (5 bases). V was pared by 2 bases and J by 7 bases, with 8 bases between. This CDR3 region has 12 residues. The germline CDR1 and CDR2 sequences are SGHTA and FQGNSA. As DNA, the CDR3 is TGTGCCAGCAGCTTATATGAGGGGACCCAGTACTTC. It translates to CASSLYEGTQYF.

CDR3 sequence: CASSLFTSTPDTQYF. CDR3 bases: TGTGCCAGCAGTTTATTTACCTCTACGCCAGATACGCAGTATTTT. The chain joins TRBV27 to TRBJ2-3, with D uncertain. This CDR3 comprises 15 residues. The V end lost 1 base, the J end lost 4 bases, and 12 bases lay between the germline ends. Looked up from germline, CDR1 is MNHEY and CDR2 is SMNVEV (reference sequence).

This clonotype was seen repeatedly, ten times or more. The V gene is TRBV5-1, the J gene TRBJ2-7, with D possibly being TRBD2 (7 bases). Germline lookup yields CDR1 SGHRS and CDR2 YFSETQ. The CDR3 has 15 residues. Between the trimmed V and J ends, which lost 4 bases and 6 bases, there was a span of 20 bases. The CDR3 here is CASSPTGTSGIEQYF. In DNA, the CDR3 is TGCGCCAGCAGCCCGACCGGGACAAGCGGGATCGAGCAGTACTTC.

At least ten counts were recorded for this clonotype. The chain links TRBV5-1 to TRBJ2-1; D may be TRBD1 or TRBD2 (5 bases each). The length of the CDR3 is 15 residues. The germline gives CDR1 SGHRS, CDR2 YFSETQ. The V end lost 1 base, the J end lost 1 base, and 9 bases lay between the germline ends. The CDR3 coding sequence is TGCGCCAGCAGCTTGATTGGGGGTTCCTACAATGAGCAGTTCTTC. Residues: CASSLIGGSYNEQFF.

This clonotype was counted between two and nine times. The chain uses TRBV7-9 and TRBJ1-6; 8 nucleotides align to TRBD1. With V trimmed by 4 bases and J by 6 bases, 11 bases remained unmatched. The CDR3 is made up of 17 amino acids. Germline values: CDR1 SEHNR, CDR2 FQNEAQ (reference sequence). This CDR3 is CASSSGTGGNVNSPLHF. As DNA, the CDR3 is TGTGCCAGCAGCTCCGGAACAGGGGGAAATGTTAATTCACCCCTCCACTTT.

There are many counts of this clonotype. This sequence joins TRBV20-1 and TRBJ2-2, with D perhaps matching TRBD2 (6 bases). Germline assignment: CDR1 DFQATT and CDR2 SNEGSKA (reference sequence). V lost 2 bases and J lost 1, with 8 bases in between. CDR3 length equals 14 residues. The CDR3 DNA follows: TGCAGTGCTAGACGCGGGGAGAACACCGGGGAGCTGTTTTTT. Translating it yields CSARRGENTGELFF.

At least ten counts were recorded for this clonotype. The V call is TRBV11-2, the J call TRBJ2-3, with 8 bases fitting TRBD1. Germline CDR1 SGHAT, CDR2 FQNNGV. CDR3 length equals 16 residues. V dropped 5 bases and J dropped 4; count of bases not matched to a gene: 11. In DNA form, the CDR3 reads TGTGCCAGCAGCCTTAGTAGGTGGACAGGGTCAGATACGCAGTATTTT. Amino acid sequence: CASSLSRWTGSDTQYF.

This clonotype was seen a handful of times. The chain has TRBV10-3 and TRBJ2-7; possibly TRBD1 for D (5 bases). Trimming left V 4 bases short and J 5 bases short, with 18 bases between. From germline, CDR1 is ENHRY and CDR2 SYGVKD. The CDR3 has 15 residues. The CDR3 loop is CAISASYRFGDEQYV. CDR3 DNA: TGTGCCATCAGTGCGTCCTACAGGTTTGGGGACGAGCAGTACGTC.

This clonotype has at least ten counts. The rearrangement uses TRBV18 and TRBJ2-7; a weak D match, TRBD1 (5 bases). V lost 4 bases and J lost 0, with 10 bases in between. Per germline, CDR1 KGHSH and CDR2 LQKENI. This CDR3 has 14 residues. CDR3 region: CASSRFDSSYEQYV. The CDR3 bases are TGTGCCAGCTCACGATTCGACAGCTCCTACGAGCAGTACGTC.

Worth noting for this clonotype: An end of the junction differs from the germline gene, which may be a read error. The J gene is TRBJ1-2, the V gene TRBV10-3; D is possibly TRBD1 (6 bases). Looked up from germline, CDR1 is ENHRY and CDR2 is SYGVKD. This CDR3 region has 12 residues. The DNA of the CDR3 is TGTGCCGTCAGGAAGGACAGTGCTGGCTACACCTTC. It yields the protein CAVRKDSAGYTF.

Many counts were recorded for this clonotype. CDR3 loop: CASSGRYTGSTNEKLFF. For the CDR3, the DNA is TGTGCCAGCAGCGGTAGATATACAGGTTCAACTAATGAAAAACTGTTTTTT. The chain carries TRBV7-9 and TRBJ1-4, with D tentatively TRBD1 (5 bases). V was shortened by 5 bases and J by 0 bases, with 16 bases between the two germline ends. CDR1 is SEHNR, CDR2 FQNEAQ, per germline (reference sequence). The length of the CDR3 is 17 residues.

About this clonotype: A much larger clone lies one base from this, so it may be a read error. The V gene is TRBV2, the J gene TRBJ1-5; weak D call: TRBD1 (5 bases). In germline, CDR1 is SNHLY, CDR2 FYNNEI. V was shortened by 8 bases and J by 6 bases, with 14 bases between the two germline ends. The CDR3 totals 13 residues. In DNA, the CDR3 is TGTGCCAGCTATTCAGGAAGGGGTCAGCCCCAGCATTTT. Amino acids: CASYSGRGQPQHF. The variable domain in full, with the rest retrieved from reference TRBV2 and TRBJ1-5, is EPEVTQTPSHQVTQMGQEVILRCVPISNHLYFYWYRQILGQKVEFLVSFYNNEISEKSEIFDDQFSVERPDGSNFTLKIRSTKLEDSAMYFCASYSGRGQPQHFGDGTRLSIL.

This clonotype was counted at least ten times. The chain is built from TRBV7-2 and TRBJ2-6; D gene unclear. Trimming pared 0 bases from V and 1 base from J, leaving 10 bases between. The CDR3 consists of 17 residues. CDR1 is SGHTA, CDR2 FQGNSA, per germline. CDR3 DNA: TGTGCCAGCAGCTTAGCGTATTTGAGGTCTGGGGCCAACGTCCTGACTTTC. Protein product: CASSLAYLRSGANVLTF.

About this clonotype: Just one base apart from a much larger clone, this may be a read error. V and J are TRBV12-3 or TRBV12-4 and TRBJ2-7; 7 bases map to TRBD1. CDR3 size: 15 residues. The CDR3 protein is CDSSSQGNFPYEQYF. CDR3 bases: TGTGACAGCAGTTCACAGGGGAATTTCCCCTACGAGCAGTACTTC.

This clonotype was seen repeatedly, ten times or more. The CDR3 coding sequence is TGTGCCAGCAGCTCCCTAGAGGGACTAGCTCAGGAGCAGTTCTTC. It yields the protein CASSSLEGLAQEQFF. The V call is TRBV11-1, the J call TRBJ2-1; 9 nucleotides line up with TRBD2. The ends lost 4 bases at V and 10 bases at J; junction bases unmatched: 11. This CDR3 is built from 15 residues. In germline, CDR1 is SGHAT, CDR2 FQDESV (reference sequence). The full variable domain, with the rest looked up from reference TRBV11-1 and TRBJ2-1, is EAEVAQSPRYKITEKSQAVAFWCDPISGHATLYWYRQILGQGPELLVQFQDESVVDDSQLPKDRFSAERLKGVDSTLKIQPAELGDSAMYLCASSSLEGLAQEQFFGPGTRLTVL.

This clonotype was observed many times. The chain has TRBV4-1 and TRBJ2-7; D gene unclear. Trimming stripped 1 base from V and 2 bases from J, with 12 bases between. CDR1 is MGHRA and CDR2 is YSYEKL in the germline V gene. The CDR3 consists of 15 residues. CDR3: CASSQAGSSAYEQYF. Here the CDR3 DNA reads TGCGCCAGCAGCCAAGCAGGCAGCTCCGCCTACGAGCAGTACTTC.

This clonotype was observed many times. The chain links TRBV6-2 or TRBV6-3 to TRBJ1-2, with TRBD1 identical over 8 bases. CDR3 size: 13 residues. Germline V gene lookup returns CDR1 MNHEY and CDR2 SVGEGT. Losses at the gene ends were 4 bases for V and 8 bases for J; bases not matched to a gene: 6. The CDR3 coding sequence is TGTGCCAGCAGTTCGGGACAGGTCGGAGGCTACACCTTC. It is translated as CASSSGQVGGYTF.

This clonotype occurred a few times. This sequence joins TRBV5-1 and TRBJ2-5; D gene uncertain. The CDR3 loop spans 15 amino acids. V shed 0 bases and J shed 2 bases, with 11 bases lying between them. CDR1 and CDR2 (germline): SGHRS, YFSETQ. The CDR3 nucleotides read TGCGCCAGCAGCTTGGTAATTCAGAATCAAGAGACCCAGTACTTC. Its protein is CASSLVIQNQETQYF.

This clonotype has only a few counts. The chain has TRBV10-3 and TRBJ2-5; D is unresolved. The CDR3 has 11 amino acids. V shed 8 bases and J shed 3 bases, with 7 bases lying between them. Germline V gene data show CDR1 as ENHRY and CDR2 as SYGVKD. CDR3 region: CAIGRKETQYF. The CDR3 DNA follows: TGTGCCATCGGACGGAAAGAGACCCAGTACTTC.

This clonotype has a count of ten or more. The V call is TRBV7-9, the J call TRBJ1-1; no firm D call. The CDR3 consists of 14 residues. The germline V and J ends were trimmed by 1 base and 2 bases, with 8 bases remaining between them. Germline V gives CDR1 SEHNR, CDR2 FQNEAQ (reference sequence). Here the CDR3 reads CASSLEGSNTEAFF. CDR3 DNA sequence: TGTGCCAGCAGCTTAGAGGGATCCAACACTGAAGCTTTCTTT.

The J gene is TRBJ1-4, the V gene TRBV7-8; TRBD1 agrees at 7 bases. CDR3 size: 13 residues. Germline CDR1 reads SGHVS; CDR2 reads FQNEAQ. With 5 bases clipped from V and 12 bases from J, the junction kept 9 bases outside the gene matches. The CDR3 loop reads CASSLAGTEQLFF. CDR3 nucleotides: TGTGCCAGCAGCCTCGCCGGGACAGAGCAACTGTTTTTT.

This clonotype was counted between two and nine times. This chain connects TRBV18 to TRBJ1-1; 12 positions match TRBD1. V shed 0 bases, J shed 11 bases, and the junction held 10 bases outside the gene matches. Germline V CDR1 and CDR2: KGHSH, LQKENI. CDR3 length: 16 amino acids. CDR3 coding DNA: TGTGCCAGCTCACCACCGGCCGGGACAGGGGGCTTCAAGGCTTTCTTT. Translating it yields CASSPPAGTGGFKAFF.

This clonotype was recorded at least ten times. The chain employs TRBV2 and TRBJ2-7; D gene unclear. Trimming stripped 9 bases from V and 5 bases from J, with 11 bases between. Germline V CDR1 and CDR2: SNHLY, FYNNEI. The CDR3 is made up of 11 amino acids. CDR3 amino acids: CASRVVDEQYF. The CDR3, as DNA: TGTGCCAGTCGGGTTGTGGACGAGCAGTACTTC.